The rows below give T cell receptor beta chains drawn from one sample of a study of T cell responses to AZD1222 COVID-19 vaccine. Data came from immunoSEQ multiplex PCR; TCRdb stores just in-frame clones and leaves some out. The sample has just over 150,000 clones, 90% seen once. Here the sequenced sample was peripheral blood, taken 28 days after the second AZD1222 dose. The receptors shown here come from an adult who received the AZD1222 COVID-19 vaccine. The CDR3 runs from the conserved cysteine through the conserved F or W. The D gene is left open where the match is weak. Size values are once, few and many counts, or a class for expanded clones, and some rows have none.

cdr3_nt cdr3_aa d_call j_call v_call clone_size
TGTGCCAGCAGCCATGATGGCCCCTCGGCTCTCCACTTT CASSHDGPSALHF - TRBJ1-6 TRBV6-5 -
TGTGCCAGCAGCCCATCCGACAGGGGCCTTTGGGGGGGCTACACCTTC CASSPSDRGLWGGYTF TRBD1 TRBJ1-2 TRBV14 -
TGTGCCAGCAGTGAACGGGCAGCTGAAGCTTTCTTT CASSERAAEAFF - TRBJ1-1 TRBV2 -
TGTGCCAGCAGCCAAGAGCTCGGTCTTAATGAAAAACTGTTTTTT CASSQELGLNEKLFF - TRBJ1-4 TRBV14 few
TGTGCCAGCAGCCCTCCCGGGACAGGGTTTTACGAGCAGTACTTC CASSPPGTGFYEQYF TRBD1 TRBJ2-7 TRBV7-9 few
TGTGCCAGTAGGGACAGGGTTTTGAATCAGCCCCAGCATTTT CASRDRVLNQPQHF TRBD1 TRBJ1-5 TRBV19 -
TGTGCCAGCAGCTTGGGTGGTTTGAGCTATGCTTTCTTT CASSLGGLSYAFF - TRBJ1-1 TRBV5-5 -
TGTGCCAGCAGCCTGGGGTGGGCAGGGACTGTCCTTGGGGAGACCCAGTACTTC CASSLGWAGTVLGETQYF - TRBJ2-5 TRBV7-9 -
TGTGCCAGCAGTTGGGGAGCAGATACGCAGTATTTT CASSWGADTQYF - TRBJ2-3 TRBV27 -
TGTGCCAGCAGCCTTAGCATAGCTGGGCAGTATTTT CASSLSIAGQYF - TRBJ2-3 TRBV3-1/TRBV3-2 -
TGTGCCAGCAGCGTAGTCCTAGCGGGACACAATGAGCAGTTCTTC CASSVVLAGHNEQFF TRBD2 TRBJ2-1 TRBV9 -
TGTGCCAGCCACCCGGACCCCTATGGCTACACCTTC CASHPDPYGYTF - TRBJ1-2 TRBV2 -
TGCGCCAGCAGCCAACTAGGGCTCTCGACTAATTCACCCCTCCACTTT CASSQLGLSTNSPLHF - TRBJ1-6 TRBV4-1 -
TGCAGCGTTGAACGGGGGGGCGCAGTCGGCGGCTACACCTTC CSVERGGAVGGYTF - TRBJ1-2 TRBV29-1 -
TGTGCCAGCAGTCACGACTACACTGAAGCTTTCTTT CASSHDYTEAFF - TRBJ1-1 TRBV28 few
TGTGCCAGCAGTCGGACAAGTAATTCACCCCTCCACTTT CASSRTSNSPLHF - TRBJ1-6 TRBV3-1/TRBV3-2 -
TGTGCCAGCAGCCTAAGGGAGGGGGATACGCAGTATTTT CASSLREGDTQYF TRBD2 TRBJ2-3 TRBV7-3 -
TGCGCCAGCAGCCCTCAGGGGTCTCGCTATGGCTACACCTTC CASSPQGSRYGYTF - TRBJ1-2 TRBV5-1 -
TGTGCCAGCAGCCAAGCAGGATTGAATCAGCCCCAGCATTTT CASSQAGLNQPQHF - TRBJ1-5 TRBV3-1/TRBV3-2 -
TGTGCCAGCAGTGGGACTCCCACCTACGAGCAGTACTTC CASSGTPTYEQYF - TRBJ2-7 TRBV28 -
TGTGCCAGCAGTGAAGGGACAGGGGTTAACTATGGCTACACCTTC CASSEGTGVNYGYTF TRBD1 TRBJ1-2 TRBV6-1 -
TGTGCCAGCAGCTTAGAGGGGAGGGTTTCCCTCTACGAGCAGTACTTC CASSLEGRVSLYEQYF TRBD2 TRBJ2-7 TRBV7-9 -
TGTGCCAGCAGTTACTCGAAACCCGAGGGAAACACCATATATTTT CASSYSKPEGNTIYF - TRBJ1-3 TRBV6-5 -